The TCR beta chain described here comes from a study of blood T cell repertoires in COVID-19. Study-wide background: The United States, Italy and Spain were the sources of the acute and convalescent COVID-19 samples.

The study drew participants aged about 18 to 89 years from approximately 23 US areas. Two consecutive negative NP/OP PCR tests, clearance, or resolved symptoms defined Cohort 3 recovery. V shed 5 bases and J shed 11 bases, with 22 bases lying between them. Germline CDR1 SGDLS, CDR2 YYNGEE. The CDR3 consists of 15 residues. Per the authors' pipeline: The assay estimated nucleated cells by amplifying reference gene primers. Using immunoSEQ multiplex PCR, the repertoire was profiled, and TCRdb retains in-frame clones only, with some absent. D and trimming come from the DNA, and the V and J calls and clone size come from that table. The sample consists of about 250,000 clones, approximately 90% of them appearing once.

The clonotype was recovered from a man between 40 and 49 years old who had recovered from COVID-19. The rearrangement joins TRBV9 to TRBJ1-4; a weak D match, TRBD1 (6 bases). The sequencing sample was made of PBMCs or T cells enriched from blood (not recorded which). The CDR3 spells CASSRGQSGHEKLFF. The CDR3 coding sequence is TGTGCCAGCAGTAGGGGACAAAGCGGCCACGAGAAACTGTTTTTT.